A single TCR beta chain is shown here with its context. TCRdb's table, derived via immunoSEQ multiplex PCR, lists solely in-frame clones and lacks some. The sample yields about 230,000 clones, roughly 82% seen once. The CDR3 covers 16 residues. The germline V gene has CDR1 SGHKS and CDR2 YYEKEE (reference sequence). Trimming pared 0 bases from V and 7 bases from J, leaving 16 bases between. This sample is part of a study of control samples from healthy donors and cancer patients. The chain combines TRBV5-5 with TRBJ1-4, with D tentatively TRBD1 (5 bases). Material: PBMCs. The sequence derives from a woman in her sixties with lung cancer. The CDR3 DNA sequence: TGTGCCAGCAGCTTGGGAGCGCGATCGGGGGGTGAAAAACTGTTTTTT. It codes for CASSLGARSGGEKLFF.